The subject of this entry is one T cell receptor (beta chain). This sample stems from a study of blood T cell repertoires in COVID-19. The wider study: Whether acute or convalescent, the COVID-19 samples came from the United States, Italy and Spain.

As processed by the authors: The assay estimated nucleated cells by amplifying reference gene primers. The protocol was immunoSEQ multiplex PCR, while the TCRdb copy is restricted to in-frame clones and leaves out a portion. V, J and clone size derive from that table, while D and trimming were established from the DNA sequence. The table records roughly 93,000 clones, about 89% of them present only once. CDR3 length: 17 residues. Germline V gene lookup returns CDR1 MNHNS and CDR2 SASEGT. V gave up 3 bases and J gave up 2 bases, with 18 bases separating them. Sequenced material: peripheral blood. This receptor was obtained from a human donor in a cohort sampled during active COVID-19. The chain uses TRBV6-1 and TRBJ2-3, with a weak D call TRBD1 (6 bases). DNA of the CDR3: TGTGCCAGCAGTGAGAACTACCGGGACACCCTCACAGATACGCAGTATTTT. Its protein product is CASSENYRDTLTDTQYF.